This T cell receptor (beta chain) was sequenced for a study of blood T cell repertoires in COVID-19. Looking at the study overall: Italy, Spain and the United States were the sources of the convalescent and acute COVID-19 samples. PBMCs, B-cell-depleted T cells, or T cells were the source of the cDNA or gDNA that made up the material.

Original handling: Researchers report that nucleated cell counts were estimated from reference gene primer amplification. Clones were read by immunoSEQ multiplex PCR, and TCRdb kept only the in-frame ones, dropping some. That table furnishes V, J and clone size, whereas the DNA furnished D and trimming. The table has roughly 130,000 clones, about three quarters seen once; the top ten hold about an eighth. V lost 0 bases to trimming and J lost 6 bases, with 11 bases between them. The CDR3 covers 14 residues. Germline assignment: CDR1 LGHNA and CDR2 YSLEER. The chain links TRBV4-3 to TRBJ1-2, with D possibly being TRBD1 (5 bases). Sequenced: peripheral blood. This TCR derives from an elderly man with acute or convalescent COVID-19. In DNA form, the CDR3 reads TGCGCCAGCAGCCAAGATCACGGGGGGGATGGCTACACCTTC. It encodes CASSQDHGGDGYTF.